Listed here are 17 T cell receptor beta chains from one sample, sequenced in a study of cytomegalovirus exposure and HLA in healthy donors. PCR employed 60 Vbeta and 13 Jbeta primers. Repertoires were generated with immunoSEQ multiplex PCR, while TCRdb's copy carries only in-frame clones and drops some. Its listing shows around 120,000 clones. Sequenced input: PBMCs. Source of these receptors: a man younger than 30 in good health and CMV-seronegative.

This chain links TRBV5-6 with TRBJ2-1; D gene unclear. The CDR3 consists of 16 residues. Germline V gene sequence: CDR1 SGHDT, CDR2 YYEEEE. Trimming removed 5 bases from V and 1 base from J, with 16 bases in between. The CDR3 loop is CASRGGSATSYNEQFF. The CDR3 DNA sequence: TGTGCCAGCAGGGGTGGAAGCGCCACATCCTACAATGAGCAGTTCTTC.

CDR3 coding DNA: TGTGCCAGCAGCTTAGCGAAGAAGGGGGGGAATGAAGCTTTCTTT. Amino acid sequence: CASSLAKKGGNEAFF. V is TRBV7-2 and J is TRBJ1-1, with D tentatively TRBD1 (6 bases). Germline V gives CDR1 SGHTA, CDR2 FQGNSA. The CDR3 contains 15 residues. V was trimmed by 0 bases and J by 7 bases, leaving 15 bases between them.

The rearrangement joins TRBV4-1 to TRBJ1-1, with TRBD1 matching 7 bases. Trimming cost V 4 bases and J 8 bases; bases outside gene matches: 7. From germline, CDR1 is MGHRA and CDR2 YSYEKL. The CDR3 totals 13 residues. CDR3 residues: CASSLEEGAEAFF. The CDR3 DNA is TGCGCCAGCAGCCTGGAGGAGGGGGCGGAAGCTTTCTTT.

The rearrangement uses TRBV2 and TRBJ1-6; 9 nucleotides line up with TRBD1. The CDR3 spans 14 residues. Looked up from germline, CDR1 is SNHLY and CDR2 is FYNNEI. Trimming took 5 bases from V and 9 from J; bases not matched to a gene: 5. The CDR3 coding sequence is TGTGCCAGCAGTCCGGGACAGGGAGGTTCACCCCTCCACTTT. Translation gives CASSPGQGGSPLHF.

This sequence joins TRBV6-1 and TRBJ2-6, with 9 bases fitting TRBD1. V was pared by 4 bases and J by 4 bases, with 2 bases of the junction left unmatched. CDR3 length equals 15 residues. The V gene's germline CDR1 is MNHNS and CDR2 SASEGT. CDR3 in amino acids: CASSGQGDGANVLTF. The CDR3 DNA reads as TGTGCCAGCAGTGGACAGGGGGACGGGGCCAACGTCCTGACTTTC.

The chain recombines TRBV6-4 with TRBJ1-4; D is possibly TRBD1 (5 bases). The CDR3 has 13 amino acids. Germline loops: CDR1 MRHNA, CDR2 SNTAGT. Between the trimmed V and J ends, which lost 3 bases and 7 bases, there was a span of 9 bases. CDR3 in amino acids: CASSEGVSEKLFF. The CDR3 nucleotides are TGTGCCAGCAGTGAAGGGGTGAGTGAAAAACTGTTTTTT.

The chain combines TRBV11-1 with TRBJ2-2, with D uncertain. Germline CDR1 and CDR2: SGHAT and FQDESV (reference sequence). The ends were cut back, 4 bases at V and 6 bases at J, with 18 bases in the middle. The CDR3 has 16 residues. In nucleotides, the CDR3 is TGTGCCAGCAGCTCGAGACTGAGAAATCCCCCCGGGGAGCTGTTTTTT. This codes for CASSSRLRNPPGELFF.

Note on this clone: Other DNA sequences within the sample encode an identical CDR3. This chain uses TRBV7-8 with TRBJ2-7; no reliable D call. Trimming removed 3 bases from V and 2 bases from J, with 8 bases in between. The CDR3 has 13 amino acids. The germline CDR1 and CDR2 sequences are SGHVS and FQNEAQ. Here the CDR3 DNA reads TGTGCCAGCAGCTTGGGCAGCACCTACGAGCAGTACTTC. It is translated as CASSLGSTYEQYF.

The J gene is TRBJ2-7, the V gene TRBV7-9; TRBD1 agrees at 8 bases. V trimming: 5 bases; J trimming: 3 bases; junction bases outside the gene matches: 0. This CDR3 is built from 12 residues. In germline, CDR1 is SEHNR, CDR2 FQNEAQ (reference sequence). DNA of the CDR3: TGTGCCAGCAGCGGACAGGGCTACGAGCAGTACTTC. This gives the protein CASSGQGYEQYF.

The chain's CDR3 is CASRAPRGFSYEQYF. The CDR3 region has the DNA TGTGCCAGCAGGGCCCCTCGGGGTTTCTCCTACGAGCAGTACTTC. The chain carries TRBV28 and TRBJ2-7, with D perhaps matching TRBD2 (5 bases). The V and J ends lost 6 bases and 0 bases respectively, with 15 bases between them. The CDR3 spans 15 residues. Germline CDR1 reads MDHEN; CDR2 reads SYDVKM.

The chain combines TRBV9 with TRBJ2-1, with TRBD2 matching over 8 bases. J gave up 5 bases and V 4 bases, and 8 bases lay outside the gene matches. This CDR3 has 15 residues. The germline gives CDR1 SGDLS, CDR2 YYNGEE. In nucleotides, the CDR3 is TGTGCCAGCAGCCGAACTAGCGGACCGAACAATGAGCAGTTCTTC. Encoded protein: CASSRTSGPNNEQFF.

V usage is TRBV27 and J usage is TRBJ2-1, with TRBD2 identical over 12 bases. The germline gives CDR1 MNHEY, CDR2 SMNVEV (reference sequence). V was pared by 6 bases and J by 5 bases, with 2 bases of the junction left unmatched. The CDR3 is 14 residues long. DNA of the CDR3: TGTGCCAGCAGGACTAGCGGGGGAAACAATGAGCAGTTCTTC. It translates to CASRTSGGNNEQFF.

This chain connects TRBV5-6 to TRBJ2-5; 9 bases are a match to TRBD2. Looked up from germline, CDR1 is SGHDT and CDR2 is YYEEEE. Trimming cost V 0 bases and J 1 base; bases outside gene matches: 7. This CDR3 contains 17 residues. Here the CDR3 reads CASSLAKGAGGQETQYF. The CDR3 DNA reads TGTGCCAGCAGCTTGGCGAAGGGAGCGGGAGGCCAAGAGACCCAGTACTTC.

The chain couples TRBV5-6 to TRBJ2-3, with D possibly matching TRBD1 (6 bases). The V gene lost 2 bases and the J gene lost 4 bases, with 11 bases spanning the gap. Germline assignment: CDR1 SGHDT and CDR2 YYEEEE. This CDR3 spans 14 amino acids. This chain's CDR3 is CASSFPTGSDTQYF. The CDR3 coding sequence is TGTGCCAGCAGCTTTCCTACAGGGTCAGATACGCAGTATTTT.

V gene TRBV7-6 combines with J gene TRBJ1-2; 7 bases align to TRBD1. The trim removed 5 bases at V and 7 bases at J, leaving 7 bases unmatched. The germline CDR1 and CDR2 sequences are SGHVS and FNYEAQ. The CDR3 totals 13 residues. CDR3 region: CASSPPGQPGYTF. Here the CDR3 DNA reads TGTGCCAGCAGCCCACCGGGACAGCCTGGCTACACCTTC.

The CDR3 nucleotides are TGTGCCAGCAGCTCCAGGAAGGGCCGGGGGGCAGATACGCAGTATTTT. Amino acid sequence: CASSSRKGRGADTQYF. The genes are TRBV11-2 and TRBJ2-3; TRBD2 matches 7 bases. The CDR3 consists of 16 residues. The ends lost 4 bases at V and 4 bases at J; junction bases unmatched: 11. CDR1 is SGHAT, CDR2 FQNNGV, per germline. Drawing the rest from reference TRBV11-2 and TRBJ2-3, the complete variable domain is EAGVAQSPRYKIIEKRQSVAFWCNPISGHATLYWYQQILGQGPKLLIQFQNNGVVDDSQLPKDRFSAERLKGVDSTLKIQPAKLEDSAVYLCASSSRKGRGADTQYFGPGTRLTVL.

J is TRBJ2-5 and V is TRBV6-5, with 9 bases matching TRBD1. Germline V gene data show CDR1 as MNHEY and CDR2 as SVGAGI. The length of the CDR3 is 15 residues. V was pared by 4 bases and J by 5 bases, with 8 bases of the junction left unmatched. CDR3 DNA: TGTGCCAGCAGTTGGACAGGGGCGGGGAGTGAGACCCAGTACTTC. Its protein product is CASSWTGAGSETQYF.